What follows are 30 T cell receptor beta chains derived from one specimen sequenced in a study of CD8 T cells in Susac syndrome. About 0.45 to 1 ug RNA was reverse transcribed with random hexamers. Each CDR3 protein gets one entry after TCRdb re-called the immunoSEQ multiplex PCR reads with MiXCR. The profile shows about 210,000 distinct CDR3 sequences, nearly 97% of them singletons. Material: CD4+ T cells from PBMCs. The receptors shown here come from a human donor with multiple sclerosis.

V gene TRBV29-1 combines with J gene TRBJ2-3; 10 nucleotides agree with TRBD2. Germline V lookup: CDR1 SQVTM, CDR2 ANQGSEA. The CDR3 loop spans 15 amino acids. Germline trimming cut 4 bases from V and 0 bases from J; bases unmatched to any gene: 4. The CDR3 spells CSVGALAGSTDTQYF. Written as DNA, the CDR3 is TGCAGCGTTGGCGCACTAGCGGGAAGCACAGATACGCAGTATTTT.

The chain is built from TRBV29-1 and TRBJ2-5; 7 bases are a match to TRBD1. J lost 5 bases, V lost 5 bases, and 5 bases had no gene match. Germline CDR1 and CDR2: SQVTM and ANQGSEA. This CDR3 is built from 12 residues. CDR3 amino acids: CSVLRGRETQYF. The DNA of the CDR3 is TGCAGCGTTTTGAGGGGGCGGGAGACCCAGTACTTC.

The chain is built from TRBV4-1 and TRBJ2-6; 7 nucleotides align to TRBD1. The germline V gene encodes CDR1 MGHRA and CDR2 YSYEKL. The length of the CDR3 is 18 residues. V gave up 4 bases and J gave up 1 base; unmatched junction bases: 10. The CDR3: CASSLRTGIVSGANVLTF. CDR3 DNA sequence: TGCGCCAGCAGCCTCAGGACAGGTATTGTGTCTGGGGCCAACGTCCTGACTTTC.

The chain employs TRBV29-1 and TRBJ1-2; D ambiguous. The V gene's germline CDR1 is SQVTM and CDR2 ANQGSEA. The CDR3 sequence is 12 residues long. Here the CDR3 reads CSASENDYGYTF. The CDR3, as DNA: TGCAGTGCTTCTGAGAACGACTATGGCTACACCTTC.

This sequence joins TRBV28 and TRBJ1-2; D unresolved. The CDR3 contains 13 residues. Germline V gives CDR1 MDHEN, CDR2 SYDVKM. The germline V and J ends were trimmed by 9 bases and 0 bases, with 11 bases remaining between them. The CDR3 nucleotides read TGTGCCAGTAAGACAAGTTCTAACTATGGCTACACCTTC. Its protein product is CASKTSSNYGYTF.

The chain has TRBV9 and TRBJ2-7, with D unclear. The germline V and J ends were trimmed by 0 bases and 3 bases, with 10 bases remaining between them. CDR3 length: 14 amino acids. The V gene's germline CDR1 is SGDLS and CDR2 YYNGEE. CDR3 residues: CASSVGARDYEQYF. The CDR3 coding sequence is TGTGCCAGCAGCGTAGGAGCCCGAGACTACGAGCAGTACTTC.

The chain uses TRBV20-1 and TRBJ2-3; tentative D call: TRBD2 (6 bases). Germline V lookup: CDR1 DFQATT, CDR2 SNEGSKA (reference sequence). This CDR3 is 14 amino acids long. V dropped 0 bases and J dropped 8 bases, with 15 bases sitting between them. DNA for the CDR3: TGCAGTGCTAGAGATGGGGTGGGTAGCGGTACGCAGTATTTT. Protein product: CSARDGVGSGTQYF.

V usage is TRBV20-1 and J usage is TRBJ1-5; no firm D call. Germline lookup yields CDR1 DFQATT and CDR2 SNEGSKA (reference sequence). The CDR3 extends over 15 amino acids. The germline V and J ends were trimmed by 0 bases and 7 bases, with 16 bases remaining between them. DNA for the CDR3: TGCAGTGCTAGAGATTCGTCCTACGGAGGACAGCCCCAGCATTTT. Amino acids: CSARDSSYGGQPQHF.

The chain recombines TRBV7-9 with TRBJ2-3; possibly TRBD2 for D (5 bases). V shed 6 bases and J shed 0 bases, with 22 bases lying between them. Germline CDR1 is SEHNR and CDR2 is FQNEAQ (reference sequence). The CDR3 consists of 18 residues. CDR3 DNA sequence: TGTGCCAGCAGACATTCTCGGCTCAGAATAGCGAGCACAGATACGCAGTATTTT. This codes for CASRHSRLRIASTDTQYF.

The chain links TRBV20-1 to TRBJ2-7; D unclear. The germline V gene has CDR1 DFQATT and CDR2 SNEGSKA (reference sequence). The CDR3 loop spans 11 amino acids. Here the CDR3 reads CTGSSGYEQYF. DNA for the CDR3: TGCACCGGGTCCAGTGGCTACGAGCAGTACTTC.

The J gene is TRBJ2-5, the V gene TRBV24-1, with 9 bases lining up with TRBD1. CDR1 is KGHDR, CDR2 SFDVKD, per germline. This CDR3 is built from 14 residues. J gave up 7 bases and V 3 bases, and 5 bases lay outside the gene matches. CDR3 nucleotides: TGTGCCACCAGTGATAATACAGGGGGCTCGACCCAGTACTTC. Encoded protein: CATSDNTGGSTQYF.

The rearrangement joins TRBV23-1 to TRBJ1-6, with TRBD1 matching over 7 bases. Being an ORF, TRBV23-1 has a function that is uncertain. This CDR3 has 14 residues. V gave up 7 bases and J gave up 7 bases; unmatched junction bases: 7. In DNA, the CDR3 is TGCGCCAGCAACGCGACAGGGCCAAATTCACCCCTCCACTTT. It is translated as CASNATGPNSPLHF.

For the CDR3, the DNA is TGCAGCGTTGAGGGACCTGGGGCCAACGTCCTGACTTTC. It codes for CSVEGPGANVLTF. J is TRBJ2-6 and V is TRBV29-1; D tentatively fits TRBD1 or TRBD2 (5 bases each). Germline V gene sequence: CDR1 SQVTM, CDR2 ANQGSEA. V was shortened by 3 bases and J by 2 bases, with 5 bases between the two germline ends. The CDR3 contains 13 residues.

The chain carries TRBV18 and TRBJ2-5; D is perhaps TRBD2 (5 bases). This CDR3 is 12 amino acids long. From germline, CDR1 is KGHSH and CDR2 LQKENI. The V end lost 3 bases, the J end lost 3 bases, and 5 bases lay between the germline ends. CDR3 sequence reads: CASSPREETQYF. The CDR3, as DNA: TGTGCCAGCTCACCGAGGGAAGAGACCCAGTACTTC.

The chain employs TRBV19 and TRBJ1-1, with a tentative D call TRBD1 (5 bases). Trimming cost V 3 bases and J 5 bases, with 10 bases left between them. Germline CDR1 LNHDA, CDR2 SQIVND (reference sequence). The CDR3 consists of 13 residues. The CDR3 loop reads CASSMQGGTEAFF. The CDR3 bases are TGTGCCAGTAGTATGCAGGGAGGAACTGAAGCTTTCTTT.

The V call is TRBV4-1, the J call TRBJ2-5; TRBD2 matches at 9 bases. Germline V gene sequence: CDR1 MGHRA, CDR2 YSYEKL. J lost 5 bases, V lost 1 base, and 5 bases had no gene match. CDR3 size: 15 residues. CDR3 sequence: CASSQAGGRAETQYF. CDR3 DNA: TGCGCCAGCAGCCAAGCTGGCGGGAGGGCGGAGACCCAGTACTTC.

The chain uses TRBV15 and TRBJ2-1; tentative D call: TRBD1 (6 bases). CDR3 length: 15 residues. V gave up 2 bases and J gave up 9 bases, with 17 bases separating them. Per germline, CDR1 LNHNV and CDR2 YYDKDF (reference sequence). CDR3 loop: CATSRNHRVAGEQFF. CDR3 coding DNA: TGTGCCACCAGCAGAAATCACAGGGTGGCCGGTGAGCAGTTCTTC.

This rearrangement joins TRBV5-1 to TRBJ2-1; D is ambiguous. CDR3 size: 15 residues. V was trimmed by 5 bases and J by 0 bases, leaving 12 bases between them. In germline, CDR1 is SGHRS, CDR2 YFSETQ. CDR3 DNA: TGCGCCAGCAGTAGTAGCCCAAACTCCTACAATGAGCAGTTCTTC. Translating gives CASSSSPNSYNEQFF. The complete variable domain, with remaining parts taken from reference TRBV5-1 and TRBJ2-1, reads KAGVTQTPRYLIKTRGQQVTLSCSPISGHRSVSWYQQTPGQGLQFLFEYFSETQRNKGNFPGRFSGRQFSNSRSEMNVSTLELGDSALYLCASSSSPNSYNEQFFGPGTRLTVL.

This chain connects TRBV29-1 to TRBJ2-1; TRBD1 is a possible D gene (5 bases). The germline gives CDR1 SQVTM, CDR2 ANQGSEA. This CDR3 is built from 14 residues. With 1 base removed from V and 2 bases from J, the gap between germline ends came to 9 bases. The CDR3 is CSVEGGLAYNEQFF. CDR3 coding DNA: TGCAGCGTTGAAGGGGGCCTCGCCTACAATGAGCAGTTCTTC.

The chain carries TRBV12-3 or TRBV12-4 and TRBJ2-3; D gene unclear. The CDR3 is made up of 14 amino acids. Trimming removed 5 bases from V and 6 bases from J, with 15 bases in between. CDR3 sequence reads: CASSHGTGGDTQYF. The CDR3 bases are TGTGCCAGCAGTCATGGCACGGGTGGGGATACGCAGTATTTT.

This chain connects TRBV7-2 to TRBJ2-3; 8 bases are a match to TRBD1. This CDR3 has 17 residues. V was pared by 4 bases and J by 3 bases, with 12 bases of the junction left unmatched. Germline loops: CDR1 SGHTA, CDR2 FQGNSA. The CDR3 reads CASSYPRGQGSTDTQYF. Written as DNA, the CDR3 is TGTGCCAGCAGCTACCCCCGCGGACAGGGATCAACAGATACGCAGTATTTT.

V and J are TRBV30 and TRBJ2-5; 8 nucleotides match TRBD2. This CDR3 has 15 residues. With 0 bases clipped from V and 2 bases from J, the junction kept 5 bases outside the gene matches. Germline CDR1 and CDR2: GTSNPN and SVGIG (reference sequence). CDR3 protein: CAWSVSSGAQETQYF. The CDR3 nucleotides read TGTGCCTGGAGTGTTAGTAGCGGGGCGCAAGAGACCCAGTACTTC.

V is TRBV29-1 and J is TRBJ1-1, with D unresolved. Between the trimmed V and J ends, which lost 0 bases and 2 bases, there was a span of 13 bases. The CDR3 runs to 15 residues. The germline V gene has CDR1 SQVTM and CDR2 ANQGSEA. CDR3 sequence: CSVEDHPLFNTEAFF. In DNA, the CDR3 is TGCAGCGTTGAAGACCATCCGCTCTTTAACACTGAAGCTTTCTTT. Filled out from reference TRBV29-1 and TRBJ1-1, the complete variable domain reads SAVISQKPSRDICQRGTSLTIQCQVDSQVTMMFWYRQQPGQSLTLIATANQGSEATYESGFVIDKFPISRPNLTFSTLTVSNMSPEDSSIYLCSVEDHPLFNTEAFFGQGTRLTVV.

This chain's CDR3 is CASTRQGAKLNTEAFF. CDR3 coding DNA: TGTGCCAGCACCCGACAGGGCGCCAAACTGAACACTGAAGCTTTCTTT. The chain uses TRBV2 and TRBJ1-1, with 7 bases identical to TRBD1. The trim removed 7 bases at V and 0 bases at J, leaving 11 bases unmatched. Germline V gives CDR1 SNHLY, CDR2 FYNNEI. This CDR3 region has 16 residues.

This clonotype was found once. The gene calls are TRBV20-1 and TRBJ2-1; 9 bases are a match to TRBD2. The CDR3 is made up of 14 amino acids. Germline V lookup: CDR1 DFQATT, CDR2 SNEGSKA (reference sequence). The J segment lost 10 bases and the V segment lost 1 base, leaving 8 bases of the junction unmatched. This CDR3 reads CSARGGGRAGEQFF. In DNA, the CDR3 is TGCAGTGCTAGAGGTGGCGGGAGGGCTGGAGAGCAGTTCTTC.

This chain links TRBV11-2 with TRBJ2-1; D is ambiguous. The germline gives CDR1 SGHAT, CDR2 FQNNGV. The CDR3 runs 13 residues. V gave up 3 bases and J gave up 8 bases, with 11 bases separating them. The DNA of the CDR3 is TGTGCCAGCAGCTTGTCGAACTCCGATGAGCAGTTCTTC. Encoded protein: CASSLSNSDEQFF.

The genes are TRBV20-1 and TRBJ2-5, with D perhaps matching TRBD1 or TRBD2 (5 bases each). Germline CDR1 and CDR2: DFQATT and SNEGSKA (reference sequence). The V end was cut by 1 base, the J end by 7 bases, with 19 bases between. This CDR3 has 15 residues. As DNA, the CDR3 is TGCAGTGCTAGAGTAGGGACCGGGGCCCAGGGGACCCAGTACTTC. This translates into CSARVGTGAQGTQYF.

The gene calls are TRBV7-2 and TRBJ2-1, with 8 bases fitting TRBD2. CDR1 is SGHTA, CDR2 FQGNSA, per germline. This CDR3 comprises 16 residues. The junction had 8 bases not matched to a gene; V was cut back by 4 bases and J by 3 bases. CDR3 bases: TGTGCCAGCAGCTCCCTCGCAAGCGGGAGCTACAATGAGCAGTTCTTC. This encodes CASSSLASGSYNEQFF.

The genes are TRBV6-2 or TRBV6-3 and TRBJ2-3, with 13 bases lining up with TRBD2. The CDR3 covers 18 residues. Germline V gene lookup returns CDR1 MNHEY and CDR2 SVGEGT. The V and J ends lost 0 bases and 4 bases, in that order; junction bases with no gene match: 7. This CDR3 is CASSYSSTSGRPSDTQYF. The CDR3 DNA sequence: TGTGCCAGCAGTTACTCGTCGACTAGCGGGAGGCCGTCAGATACGCAGTATTTT.

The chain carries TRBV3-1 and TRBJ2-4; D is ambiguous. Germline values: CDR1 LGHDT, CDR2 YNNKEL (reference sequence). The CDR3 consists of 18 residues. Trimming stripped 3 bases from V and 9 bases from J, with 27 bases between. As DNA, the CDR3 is TGTGCCAGCAGCCAGGACCCCTGGGGTGGGGTTCGGAATGTCATTCAGTACTTC. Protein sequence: CASSQDPWGGVRNVIQYF.